This T cell receptor beta chain was documented in a study of CD4 and CD8 cells across lung adenocarcinoma regions. Trimming left V 3 bases short and J 4 bases short, with 10 bases between. CDR1 SGHTA and CDR2 FQGNSA come from the germline V gene. CDR3 length equals 14 residues. One entry per CDR3 protein results from TCRdb running MiXCR on the PCR reads. There are some 23,000 distinct CDR3 sequences in the sample; around 50% occur only once, and about 44% lies in the top ten. Samples came from patients with localized non-small cell lung adenocarcinoma. The rearrangement joins TRBV7-2 to TRBJ2-1; D might be TRBD2 (6 bases). Sequencing was done on a sample of CD8+ T cells from the center of a lung tumor. The sequence came from a male donor with lung adenocarcinoma. The CD4 and CD8 labels of this study may be unreliable. The CDR3 loop reads CASSLAREYNEQFF. DNA of the CDR3: TGTGCCAGCAGCTTGGCTCGGGAGTACAATGAGCAGTTCTTC.